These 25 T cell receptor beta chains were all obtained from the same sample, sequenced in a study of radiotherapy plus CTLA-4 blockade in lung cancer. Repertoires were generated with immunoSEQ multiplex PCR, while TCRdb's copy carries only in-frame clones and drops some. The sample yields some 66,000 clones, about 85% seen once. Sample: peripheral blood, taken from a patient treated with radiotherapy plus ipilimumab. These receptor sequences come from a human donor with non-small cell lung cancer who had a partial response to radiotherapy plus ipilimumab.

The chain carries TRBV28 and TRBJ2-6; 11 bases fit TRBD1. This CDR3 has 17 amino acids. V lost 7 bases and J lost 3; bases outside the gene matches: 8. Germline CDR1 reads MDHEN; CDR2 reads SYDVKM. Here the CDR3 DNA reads TGTGCCAGCAACTTGGACAGGGGGCGCGATGGGGCCAACGTCCTGACTTTC. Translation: CASNLDRGRDGANVLTF.

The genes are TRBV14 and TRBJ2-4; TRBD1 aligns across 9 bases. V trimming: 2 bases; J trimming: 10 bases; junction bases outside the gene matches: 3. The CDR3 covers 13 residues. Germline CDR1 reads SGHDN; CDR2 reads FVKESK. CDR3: CASSQTGGVIQYF. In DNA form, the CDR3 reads TGTGCCAGCAGCCAAACAGGGGGCGTGATTCAGTACTTC. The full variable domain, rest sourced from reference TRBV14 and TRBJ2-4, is EAGVTQFPSHSVIEKGQTVTLRCDPISGHDNLYWYRRVMGKEIKFLLHFVKESKQDESGMPNNRFLAERTGGTYSTLKVQPAELEDSGVYFCASSQTGGVIQYFGAGTRLSVL.

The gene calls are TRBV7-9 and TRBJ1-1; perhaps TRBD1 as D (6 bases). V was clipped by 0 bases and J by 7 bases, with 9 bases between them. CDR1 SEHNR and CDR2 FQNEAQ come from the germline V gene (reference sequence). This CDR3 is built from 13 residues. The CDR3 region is CASSLARGGEAFF. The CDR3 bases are TGTGCCAGCAGCTTAGCCAGGGGTGGTGAAGCTTTCTTT. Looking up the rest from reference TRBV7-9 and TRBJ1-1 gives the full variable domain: DTGVSQNPRHKITKRGQNVTFRCDPISEHNRLYWYRQTLGQGPEFLTYFQNEAQLEKSRLLSDRFSAERPKGSFSTLEIQRTEQGDSAMYLCASSLARGGEAFFGQGTRLTVV.

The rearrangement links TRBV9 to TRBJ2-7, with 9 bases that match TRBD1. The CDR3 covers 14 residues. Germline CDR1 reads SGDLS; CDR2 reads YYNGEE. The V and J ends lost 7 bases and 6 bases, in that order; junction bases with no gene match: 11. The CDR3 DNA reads TGTGCCAGCGCGCCCGGGACAGGGATTTCCGAGCAGTACTTC. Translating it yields CASAPGTGISEQYF.

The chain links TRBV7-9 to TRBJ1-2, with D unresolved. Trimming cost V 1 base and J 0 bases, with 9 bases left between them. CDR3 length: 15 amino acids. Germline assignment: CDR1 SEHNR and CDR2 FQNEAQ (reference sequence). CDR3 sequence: CASSLGTNSNYGYTF. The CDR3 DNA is TGTGCCAGCAGCTTAGGAACAAATTCTAACTATGGCTACACCTTC.

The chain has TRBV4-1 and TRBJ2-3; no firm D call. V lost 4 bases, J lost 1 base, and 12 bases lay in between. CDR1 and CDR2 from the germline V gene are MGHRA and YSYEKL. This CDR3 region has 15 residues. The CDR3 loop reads CASSLGPERTDTQYF. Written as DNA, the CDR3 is TGCGCCAGCAGCCTCGGTCCGGAGCGCACAGATACGCAGTATTTT.

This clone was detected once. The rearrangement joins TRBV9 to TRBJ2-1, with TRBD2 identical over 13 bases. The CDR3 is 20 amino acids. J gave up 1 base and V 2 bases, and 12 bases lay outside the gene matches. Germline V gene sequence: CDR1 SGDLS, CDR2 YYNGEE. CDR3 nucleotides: TGTGCCAGCAGCGTCCTCTCCGGGACTAGCGGGATCTATTCCTACAATGAGCAGTTCTTC. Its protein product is CASSVLSGTSGIYSYNEQFF.

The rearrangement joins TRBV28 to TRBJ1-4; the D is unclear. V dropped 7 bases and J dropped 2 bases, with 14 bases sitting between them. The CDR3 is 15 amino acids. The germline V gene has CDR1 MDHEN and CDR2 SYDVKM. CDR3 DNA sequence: TGTGCCAGCAACGGGAGGATACTTACTAATGAAAAACTGTTTTTT. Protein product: CASNGRILTNEKLFF.

The DNA of the CDR3 is TGTGCCAGCAGCTTAAGACTAGCGGGGGCCACAGATACGCAGTATTTT. Amino acid sequence: CASSLRLAGATDTQYF. The gene calls are TRBV7-3 and TRBJ2-3, with 12 bases lining up with TRBD2. This CDR3 comprises 16 residues. CDR1 is SGHTA and CDR2 is FQGTGA in the germline V gene. V dropped 1 base and J dropped 2; count of bases not matched to a gene: 1.

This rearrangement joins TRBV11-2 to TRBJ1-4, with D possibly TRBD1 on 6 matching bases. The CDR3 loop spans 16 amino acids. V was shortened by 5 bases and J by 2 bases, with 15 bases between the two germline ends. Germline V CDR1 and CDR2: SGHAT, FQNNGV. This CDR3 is CASSPGPRGTNEKLFF. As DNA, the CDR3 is TGTGCCAGCAGCCCGGGACCAAGGGGGACTAATGAAAAACTGTTTTTT.

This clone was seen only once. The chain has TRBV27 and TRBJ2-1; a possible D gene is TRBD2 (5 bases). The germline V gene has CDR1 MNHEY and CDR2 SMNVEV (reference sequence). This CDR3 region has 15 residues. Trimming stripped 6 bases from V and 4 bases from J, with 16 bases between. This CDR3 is CASSPTGSAYNEQFF. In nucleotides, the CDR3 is TGTGCCAGCAGCCCCACGGGATCGGCGTACAATGAGCAGTTCTTC.

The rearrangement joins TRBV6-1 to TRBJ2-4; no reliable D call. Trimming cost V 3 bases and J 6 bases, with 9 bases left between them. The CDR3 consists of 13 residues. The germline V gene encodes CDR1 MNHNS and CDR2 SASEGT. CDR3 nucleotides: TGTGCCAGCAGTGAGCTTGCGCCAAACATTCAGTACTTC. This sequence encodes CASSELAPNIQYF.

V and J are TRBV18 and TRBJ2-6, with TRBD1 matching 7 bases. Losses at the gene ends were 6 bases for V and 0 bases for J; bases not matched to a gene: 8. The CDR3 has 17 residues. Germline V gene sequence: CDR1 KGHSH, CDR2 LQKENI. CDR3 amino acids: CASSRDSLISGANVLTF. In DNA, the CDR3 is TGTGCCAGCTCCCGGGACAGCCTGATCTCTGGGGCCAACGTCCTGACTTTC.

Here the CDR3 reads CASSPTGENQPQHF. The CDR3 DNA sequence: TGTGCCAGCTCACCAACAGGGGAGAATCAGCCCCAGCATTTT. The chain links TRBV18 to TRBJ1-5, with TRBD1 matching 7 bases. The CDR3 spans 14 residues. After removal of 2 bases from V and 4 bases from J, the junction contained 2 bases not matched to a gene. Germline V gene lookup returns CDR1 KGHSH and CDR2 LQKENI.

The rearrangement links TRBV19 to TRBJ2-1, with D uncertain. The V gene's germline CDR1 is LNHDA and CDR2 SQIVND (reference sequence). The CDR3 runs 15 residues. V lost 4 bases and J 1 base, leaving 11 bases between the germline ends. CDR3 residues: CASSSPSDSYNEQFF. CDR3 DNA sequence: TGTGCCAGTAGTAGTCCCAGCGATTCCTACAATGAGCAGTTCTTC.

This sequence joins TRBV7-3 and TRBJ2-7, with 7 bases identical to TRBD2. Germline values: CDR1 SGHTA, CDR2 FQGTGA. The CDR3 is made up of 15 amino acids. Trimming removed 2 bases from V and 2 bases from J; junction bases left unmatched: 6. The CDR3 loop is CASSLAPRGAYEQYF. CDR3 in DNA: TGTGCCAGCAGCTTAGCCCCTCGGGGGGCCTACGAGCAGTACTTC. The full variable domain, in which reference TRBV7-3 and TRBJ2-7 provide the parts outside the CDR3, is GAGVSQTPSNKVTEKGKYVELRCDPISGHTALYWYRQSLGQGPEFLIYFQGTGAADDSGLPNDRFFAVRPEGSVSTLKIQRTERGDSAVYLCASSLAPRGAYEQYFGPGTRLTVT.

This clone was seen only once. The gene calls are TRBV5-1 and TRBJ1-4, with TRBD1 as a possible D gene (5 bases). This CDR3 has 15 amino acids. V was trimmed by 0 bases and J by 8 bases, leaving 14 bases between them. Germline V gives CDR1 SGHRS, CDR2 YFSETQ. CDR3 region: CASSLAAGRGEKLFF. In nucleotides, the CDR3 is TGCGCCAGCAGCTTGGCCGCGGGGCGTGGGGAAAAACTGTTTTTT.

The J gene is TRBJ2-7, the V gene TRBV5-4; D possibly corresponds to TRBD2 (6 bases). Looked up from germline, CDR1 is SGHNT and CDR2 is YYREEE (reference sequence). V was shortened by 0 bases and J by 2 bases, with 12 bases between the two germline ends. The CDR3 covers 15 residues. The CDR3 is CASSLEFGGTYEQYF. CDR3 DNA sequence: TGTGCCAGCAGCTTGGAATTCGGGGGAACCTACGAGCAGTACTTC. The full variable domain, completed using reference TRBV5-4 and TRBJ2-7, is ETGVTQSPTHLIKTRGQQVTLRCSSQSGHNTVSWYQQALGQGPQFIFQYYREEENGRGNFPPRFSGLQFPNYSSELNVNALELDDSALYLCASSLEFGGTYEQYFGPGTRLTVT.

As DNA, the CDR3 is TGTGCCAGCAGTGAGTCGGGACAGACGCCCCAGCATTTT. Amino acid sequence: CASSESGQTPQHF. The gene calls are TRBV6-5 and TRBJ1-5, with 7 bases aligning to TRBD1. Trimming took 5 bases from V and 9 from J; bases not matched to a gene: 7. The length of the CDR3 is 13 residues. From germline, CDR1 is MNHEY and CDR2 SVGAGI.

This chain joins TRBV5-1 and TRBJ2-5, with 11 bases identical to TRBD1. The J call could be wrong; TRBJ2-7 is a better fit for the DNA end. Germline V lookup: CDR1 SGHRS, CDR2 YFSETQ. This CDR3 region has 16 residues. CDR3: CASSPGTGGPGDEQYF. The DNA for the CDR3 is TGCGCCAGCAGCCCCGGGACAGGGGGTCCTGGGGACGAGCAGTACTTC.

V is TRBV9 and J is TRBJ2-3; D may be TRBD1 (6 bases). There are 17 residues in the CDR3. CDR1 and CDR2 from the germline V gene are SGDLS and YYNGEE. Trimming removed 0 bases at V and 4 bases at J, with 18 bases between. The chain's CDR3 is CASSVEVQGWSADTQYF. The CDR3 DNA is TGTGCCAGCAGCGTAGAGGTACAGGGATGGTCGGCAGATACGCAGTATTTT.

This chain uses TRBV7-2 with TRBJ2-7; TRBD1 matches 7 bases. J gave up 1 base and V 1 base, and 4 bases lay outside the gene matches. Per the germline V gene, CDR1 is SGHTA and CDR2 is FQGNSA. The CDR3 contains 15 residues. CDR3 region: CASSLEATGSYEQYF. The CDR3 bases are TGTGCCAGCAGCTTAGAAGCGACAGGGTCCTACGAGCAGTACTTC.

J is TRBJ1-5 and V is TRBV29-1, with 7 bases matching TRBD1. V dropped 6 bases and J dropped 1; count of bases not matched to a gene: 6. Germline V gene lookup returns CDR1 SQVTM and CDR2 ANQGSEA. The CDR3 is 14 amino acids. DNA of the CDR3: TGCAGCGTGGCCGGGACAGAGAGCAATCAGCCCCAGCATTTT. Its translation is CSVAGTESNQPQHF.

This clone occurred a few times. CDR3 residues: CASSVGVGQGTAQETQYF. Here the CDR3 DNA reads TGTGCCAGCAGCGTAGGCGTGGGACAGGGTACGGCCCAAGAGACCCAGTACTTC. The chain recombines TRBV9 with TRBJ2-5; 9 nucleotides align to TRBD1. This CDR3 comprises 18 residues. The V and J ends lost 0 bases and 1 base, in that order; junction bases with no gene match: 10. Germline CDR1 SGDLS, CDR2 YYNGEE.

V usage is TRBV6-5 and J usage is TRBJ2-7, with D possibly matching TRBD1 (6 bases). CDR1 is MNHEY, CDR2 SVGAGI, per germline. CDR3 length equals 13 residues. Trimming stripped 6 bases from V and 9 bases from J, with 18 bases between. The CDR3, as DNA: TGTGCCAGCAGCTCGATTACAGGGCCCCCGCAGTACTTC. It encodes CASSSITGPPQYF.